This T cell receptor (beta chain) originates from a study of blood T cell repertoires in COVID-19. This clone has just one count. V was trimmed by 5 bases and J by 4 bases, leaving 17 bases between them. Germline V gives CDR1 SGHAT, CDR2 FQNNGV. This CDR3 is built from 15 residues. The protocol was immunoSEQ multiplex PCR, while the TCRdb copy is restricted to in-frame clones and leaves out a portion. The sample has around 70,000 clones, over 70% seen once. The chain couples TRBV11-2 to TRBJ2-5, with D possibly TRBD1 on 6 matching bases. Sample: peripheral blood. This TCR came from a man between 65 and 79 years old with acute or convalescent COVID-19. CDR3 coding DNA: TGTGCCAGCAGCCCCGGACAGATGGGTAGAGAGACCCAGTACTTC. Translation: CASSPGQMGRETQYF.